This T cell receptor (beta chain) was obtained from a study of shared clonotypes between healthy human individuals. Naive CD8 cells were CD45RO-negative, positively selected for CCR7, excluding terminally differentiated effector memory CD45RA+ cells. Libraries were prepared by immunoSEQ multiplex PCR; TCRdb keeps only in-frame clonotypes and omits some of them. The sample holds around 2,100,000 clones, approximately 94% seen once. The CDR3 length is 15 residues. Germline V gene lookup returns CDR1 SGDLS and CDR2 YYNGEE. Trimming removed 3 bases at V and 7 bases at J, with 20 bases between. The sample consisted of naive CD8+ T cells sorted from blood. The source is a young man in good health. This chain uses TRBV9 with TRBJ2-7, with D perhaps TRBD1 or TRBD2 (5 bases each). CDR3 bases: TGTGCCAGCAGCGAGGCCGGGACCGCATCGGGGGAGCAGTACTTC. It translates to CASSEAGTASGEQYF.